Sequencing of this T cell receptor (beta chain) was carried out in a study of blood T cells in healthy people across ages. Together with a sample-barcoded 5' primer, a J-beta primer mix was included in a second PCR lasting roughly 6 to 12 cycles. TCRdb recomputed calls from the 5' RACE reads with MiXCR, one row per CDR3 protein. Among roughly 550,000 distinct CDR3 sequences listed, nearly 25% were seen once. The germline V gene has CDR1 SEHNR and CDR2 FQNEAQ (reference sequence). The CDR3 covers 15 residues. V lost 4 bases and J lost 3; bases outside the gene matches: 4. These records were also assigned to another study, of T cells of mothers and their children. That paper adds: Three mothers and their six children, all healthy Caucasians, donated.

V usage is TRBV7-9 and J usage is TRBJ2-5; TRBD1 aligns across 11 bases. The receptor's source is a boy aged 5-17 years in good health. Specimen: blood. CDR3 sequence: CASSWGQGVEETQYF. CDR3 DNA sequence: TGTGCCAGCAGCTGGGGACAGGGGGTCGAAGAGACCCAGTACTTC. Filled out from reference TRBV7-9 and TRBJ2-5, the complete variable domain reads DTGVSQNPRHKITKRGQNVTFRCDPISEHNRLYWYRQTLGQGPEFLTYFQNEAQLEKSRLLSDRFSAERPKGSFSTLEIQRTEQGDSAMYLCASSWGQGVEETQYFGPGTRLLVL.